Below are 15 T cell receptor beta chains sequenced from a single sample in a study of T cell responses to AZD1222 COVID-19 vaccine. Profiling relied on immunoSEQ multiplex PCR, and the TCRdb table lists in-frame clones only, not all of them. Of some 130,000 clones in the sample, 85% to 95% were seen once. This specimen was peripheral blood, taken 28 days after the second AZD1222 dose. The receptors were gathered from an adult who received the AZD1222 COVID-19 vaccine.

This chain connects TRBV9 to TRBJ1-5; 10 nucleotides align to TRBD1. Germline assignment: CDR1 SGDLS and CDR2 YYNGEE. The CDR3 extends over 14 amino acids. V dropped 5 bases and J dropped 5; count of bases not matched to a gene: 4. DNA of the CDR3: TGTGCCAGCAGTACGACAGGGGGCGATCAGCCCCAGCATTTT. It yields the protein CASSTTGGDQPQHF.

The rearrangement joins TRBV5-4 to TRBJ2-7; no clear D. The CDR3 is 13 amino acids. The germline V gene has CDR1 SGHNT and CDR2 YYREEE (reference sequence). V was trimmed by 0 bases and J by 2 bases, leaving 6 bases between them. The CDR3 DNA is TGTGCCAGCAGCTTGGGCACGCCCTACGAGCAGTACTTC. Translation: CASSLGTPYEQYF.

The chain recombines TRBV7-6 with TRBJ2-7, with D perhaps TRBD2 (6 bases). Trimming stripped 8 bases from V and 1 base from J, with 15 bases between. The CDR3 length is 14 residues. Germline V gives CDR1 SGHVS, CDR2 FNYEAQ. For the CDR3, the DNA is TGTGCCAGCGGGGGTGGTCGGGGGTCCTACGAGCAGTACTTC. This sequence encodes CASGGGRGSYEQYF.

The V gene is TRBV29-1, the J gene TRBJ2-7, with TRBD1 matching 8 bases. J lost 5 bases, V lost 3 bases, and 6 bases had no gene match. Germline CDR1 is SQVTM and CDR2 is ANQGSEA. The CDR3 contains 13 residues. CDR3 DNA: TGCAGCGTTGATTGGCAGGGGGCAAACGAGCAGTACTTC. It encodes CSVDWQGANEQYF.

This chain joins TRBV3-1 (or the pseudogene TRBV3-2) and TRBJ2-5, with 10 bases matching TRBD1. With V trimmed by 4 bases and J by 3 bases, 5 bases remained unmatched. CDR1 LGHDT and CDR2 YNNKEL come from the germline V gene (reference sequence). This CDR3 region has 15 residues. The CDR3 sequence is CASSPWDRGKETQYF. CDR3 in DNA: TGTGCCAGCAGCCCATGGGACAGGGGAAAAGAGACCCAGTACTTC.

This clone was seen more than once but under ten times. The chain combines TRBV4-2 with TRBJ1-2; 10 nucleotides agree with TRBD1. The CDR3 totals 17 residues. Germline V gene data show CDR1 as LGHNA and CDR2 as YNFKEQ. After removal of 0 bases from V and 1 base from J, the junction contained 5 bases not matched to a gene. CDR3 DNA: TGTGCCAGCAGCCAAGACAGGGGGACAGGGGTTAACTATGGCTACACCTTC. Its protein product is CASSQDRGTGVNYGYTF.

The table lists this clone with a count of one. The chain recombines TRBV4-1 with TRBJ2-1, with 7 nucleotides matching TRBD2. Trimming at V came to 2 bases and at J to 3 bases, leaving 7 bases not matched to a gene. CDR1 MGHRA and CDR2 YSYEKL come from the germline V gene. There are 16 residues in the CDR3. The CDR3 loop is CASSQQSSGVYNEQFF. CDR3 DNA sequence: TGCGCCAGCAGCCAACAGTCCAGCGGGGTCTACAATGAGCAGTTCTTC.

The genes are TRBV7-2 and TRBJ1-2; no reliable D call. The CDR3 contains 13 residues. Germline V CDR1 and CDR2: SGHTA, FQGNSA. V was pared by 4 bases and J by 6 bases, with 12 bases between. This chain's CDR3 is CASSSTRTDGYTF. The DNA for the CDR3 is TGTGCCAGCAGCTCTACGCGGACGGATGGCTACACCTTC.

This chain connects TRBV29-1 to TRBJ1-1; D is perhaps TRBD1 (6 bases). Trimming took 4 bases from V and 0 from J, leaving 12 bases between them. Germline lookup yields CDR1 SQVTM and CDR2 ANQGSEA. The CDR3 length is 14 residues. The CDR3 reads CSVGVGQLNTEAFF. CDR3 DNA sequence: TGCAGCGTTGGTGTGGGACAACTGAACACTGAAGCTTTCTTT.

The chain recombines TRBV6-2 or TRBV6-3 with TRBJ1-1; 7 positions agree with TRBD1. The CDR3 has 15 residues. CDR1 and CDR2 from the germline V gene are MNHEY and SVGEGT. J was trimmed by 3 bases and V by 5 bases; bases with no gene match: 9. The CDR3 coding sequence is TGTGCCAGCAGTGACCAGGGGGGTCCGTACACTGAAGCTTTCTTT. Protein: CASSDQGGPYTEAFF.

This chain uses TRBV5-8 with TRBJ1-4; TRBD1 matches at 9 bases. The CDR3 covers 14 residues. Losses at the gene ends were 5 bases for V and 8 bases for J; bases not matched to a gene: 7. Germline values: CDR1 SGHTS, CDR2 YDEGEE. The CDR3 nucleotides read TGTGCCAGCAGGCTAGGGACAGGGAACGAAAAACTGTTTTTT. Residues: CASRLGTGNEKLFF.

The rearrangement joins TRBV7-2 to TRBJ1-5; D is perhaps TRBD1 (6 bases). The V gene's germline CDR1 is SGHTA and CDR2 FQGNSA. V was trimmed by 5 bases and J by 8 bases, leaving 13 bases between them. The CDR3 loop spans 13 amino acids. CDR3 nucleotide sequence: TGTGCCAGCAGCGAACAACAGGGAAAGCCCCAGCATTTT. Encoded protein: CASSEQQGKPQHF.

This sequence joins TRBV6-1 and TRBJ2-1; D uncertain. Trimming removed 1 base from V and 3 bases from J, with 7 bases in between. Germline-derived CDR1 and CDR2 are MNHNS and SASEGT. The CDR3 spans 14 residues. The CDR3 DNA reads as TGTGCCAGCAGTGAAGATCCCAGCTACAATGAGCAGTTCTTC. Amino acids: CASSEDPSYNEQFF.

The chain employs TRBV4-2 and TRBJ2-3, with 11 bases matching TRBD2. CDR3 length: 17 residues. Germline loops: CDR1 LGHNA, CDR2 YNFKEQ. The ends lost 0 bases at V and 8 bases at J; junction bases unmatched: 10. CDR3 residues: CASSQESSGGPRGTQYF. As DNA, the CDR3 is TGTGCCAGCAGCCAAGAGTCTAGCGGGGGGCCGCGCGGTACGCAGTATTTT.

The chain combines TRBV11-1 with TRBJ1-2; 7 bases fit TRBD1. This CDR3 contains 13 residues. The V gene end was trimmed by 5 bases and the J gene end by 8 bases; junction bases not matched to a gene: 8. Germline CDR1 and CDR2: SGHAT and FQDESV (reference sequence). CDR3 sequence reads: CASSPGTARGYTF. The CDR3 DNA is TGTGCCAGCAGCCCGGGGACAGCCCGGGGCTACACCTTC.